These 12 T cell receptor beta chains were sequenced from one sample in a study of T-cell memory formation after mild COVID-19. TCRdb fed the 5' RACE reads into MiXCR, producing one record per CDR3 protein. The sample has approximately 300,000 distinct CDR3 sequences, 15% to 20% seen once. Sample: PBMCs or a T cell subset sorted from them (not recorded which). Receptors were obtained from a man younger than 35 who had mild COVID-19 (a few samples of this study predate the infection). Cell type and time point are not known.

This chain joins TRBV30 and TRBJ2-2; 9 bases align to TRBD1. Losses at the gene ends were 2 bases for V and 3 bases for J; bases not matched to a gene: 4. Germline-derived CDR1 and CDR2 are GTSNPN and SVGIG (reference sequence). The CDR3 has 15 amino acids. The CDR3 DNA is TGTGCCTGGAGTCGACAGGGGGGATACACCGGGGAGCTGTTTTTT. Amino acids: CAWSRQGGYTGELFF.

This clonotype was observed a handful of times. This chain joins TRBV6-2 or TRBV6-3 and TRBJ1-5; D perhaps matches TRBD1 (5 bases). Trimming took off 5 bases at V and 0 bases at J, with 17 bases between the two ends. Germline CDR1 reads MNHEY; CDR2 reads SVGEGT. The CDR3 totals 17 residues. CDR3: CASSQRPGRISNQPQHF. As DNA, the CDR3 is TGTGCCAGCAGTCAGCGTCCGGGACGGATTAGCAATCAGCCCCAGCATTTT.

The V call is TRBV18, the J call TRBJ1-1, with 7 bases that match TRBD1. V lost 5 bases, J lost 1 base, and 10 bases stayed unmatched. The CDR3 loop spans 16 amino acids. The germline V gene has CDR1 KGHSH and CDR2 LQKENI. CDR3 DNA: TGTGCCAGCTCAGCTATGACAGGGACACCGAACACTGAAGCTTTCTTT. Residues: CASSAMTGTPNTEAFF. The full variable domain, its missing parts supplied by reference TRBV18 and TRBJ1-1, is NAGVMQNPRHLVRRRGQEARLRCSPMKGHSHVYWYRQLPEEGLKFMVYLQKENIIDESGMPKERFSAEFPKEGPSILRIQQVVRGDSAAYFCASSAMTGTPNTEAFFGQGTRLTVV.

This clonotype came up a few times. The gene calls are TRBV11-3 and TRBJ2-1; 13 nucleotides agree with TRBD2. Germline V gene lookup returns CDR1 SGHNT and CDR2 YENEEA. V lost 0 bases, J lost 12 bases, and 5 bases stayed unmatched. CDR3 length equals 15 residues. The CDR3 nucleotides are TGTGCCAGCAGCTTAGAGGGACTAGCGGGGTCCCGGCAGTTCTTC. Protein sequence: CASSLEGLAGSRQFF.

CDR3: CAIAPSHATNEKLFF. CDR3 bases: TGTGCCATCGCGCCCTCTCATGCAACTAATGAAAAACTGTTTTTT. The J gene is TRBJ1-4, the V gene TRBV6-5; no firm D call. Trimming left V 10 bases short and J 0 bases short, with 15 bases between. The length of the CDR3 is 15 residues. The germline V gene encodes CDR1 MNHEY and CDR2 SVGAGI.

This clonotype has only a few counts. This rearrangement joins TRBV20-1 to TRBJ1-4, with a tentative D call TRBD1 (6 bases). V was cut by 2 bases and J by 4 bases, with 8 bases left in between. The CDR3 has 13 residues. CDR1 and CDR2 from the germline V gene are DFQATT and SNEGSKA (reference sequence). The CDR3 loop reads CSARWTVNEKLFF. CDR3 nucleotide sequence: TGCAGTGCTAGATGGACAGTTAATGAAAAACTGTTTTTT.

There are a few counts of this clonotype. The chain combines TRBV28 with TRBJ2-1; possibly TRBD1 for D (8 bases). V gave up 5 bases and J gave up 6 bases, with 17 bases separating them. This CDR3 is built from 15 residues. Per the germline V gene, CDR1 is MDHEN and CDR2 is SYDVKM. The CDR3 DNA reads TGTGCCAGCAGTACAAACAGGGGGGGTAGCAATGAGCAGTTCTTC. Residues: CASSTNRGGSNEQFF. Full variable domain (rest looked up from reference TRBV28 and TRBJ2-1): DVKVTQSSRYLVKRTGEKVFLECVQDMDHENMFWYRQDPGLGLRLIYFSYDVKMKEKGDIPEGYSVSREKKERFSLILESASTNQTSMYLCASSTNRGGSNEQFFGPGTRLTVL.

This clonotype was observed a handful of times. The chain is built from TRBV4-3 and TRBJ2-3; D perhaps matches TRBD2 (6 bases). CDR3 length: 18 amino acids. Germline V lookup: CDR1 LGHNA, CDR2 YSLEER. Trimming pared 0 bases from V and 1 base from J, leaving 17 bases between. The CDR3: CASSQDFPGGVRTDTQYF. As DNA, the CDR3 is TGCGCCAGCAGCCAAGATTTTCCGGGCGGGGTCCGCACAGATACGCAGTATTTT.

This chain connects TRBV12-3 or TRBV12-4 to TRBJ1-5, with D possibly matching TRBD1 (6 bases). This CDR3 is built from 14 residues. Trimming shortened V by 7 bases and J by 3 bases, and 13 bases separated the two germline ends. CDR3 sequence reads: CASNHQGPNQPQHF. CDR3 nucleotides: TGTGCCAGCAATCACCAGGGGCCCAATCAGCCCCAGCATTTT.

Details on this clonotype: This may arise from a read error, as a much more abundant clone is one base away. This chain uses TRBV7-6 with TRBJ2-2; weak D call: TRBD1 (6 bases). V gave up 3 bases and J gave up 5 bases, with 10 bases separating them. The germline V gene encodes CDR1 SGHVS and CDR2 FNYEAQ. The CDR3 contains 14 residues. The CDR3 coding sequence is TGTGCCAGCAGCTTCACAGGGTCTACCGGGGAGCTGTTTTTT. Encoded protein: CASSFTGSTGELFF.

The V call is TRBV3-1, the J call TRBJ2-3; TRBD2 agrees at 10 bases. Germline values: CDR1 LGHDT, CDR2 YNNKEL (reference sequence). V dropped 4 bases and J dropped 5; count of bases not matched to a gene: 6. The CDR3 consists of 15 residues. In nucleotides, the CDR3 is TGTGCCAGCAGCCCTCGGACTAGCGGCGAAGATACGCAGTATTTT. Translated, it gives CASSPRTSGEDTQYF.

This chain joins TRBV20-1 and TRBJ1-2; the D gene is possibly TRBD1 (5 bases). V was clipped by 6 bases and J by 8 bases, with 22 bases between them. This CDR3 spans 14 amino acids. Looked up from germline, CDR1 is DFQATT and CDR2 is SNEGSKA (reference sequence). The CDR3 spells CSATRDGASHGYTF. CDR3 nucleotide sequence: TGCAGTGCCACAAGGGACGGAGCCTCGCACGGCTACACCTTC.